The entry below describes one TCR beta chain. These data originate in a study of blood T cells in healthy people across ages. The V end was cut by 2 bases, the J end by 5 bases, with 19 bases between. CDR1 is SEHNR and CDR2 is FQNEAQ in the germline V gene (reference sequence). CDR3 size: 17 residues. A second PCR of 7 to 11 cycles used a sample-barcoded 5' primer and a J-beta primer mix. TCRdb itself ran the 5' RACE reads through MiXCR, one entry per CDR3 protein. Among fewer than 750,000 distinct CDR3 sequences listed, roughly 48% were seen once. The sequencing sample was made of blood. The sequence was obtained from a man aged 80 or over in good health. The V and J genes are TRBV7-9 and TRBJ1-5, with D hard to call. The CDR3 nucleotides read TGTGCCAGCAGCTTATCGGGCCCTCAGTGGGGTGATCAGCCCCAGCATTTT. Residues: CASSLSGPQWGDQPQHF.